Listed below are T cell receptor beta chains from one sample, sequenced in a study of blood T cell repertoires in COVID-19. The table came from immunoSEQ multiplex PCR; TCRdb's copy has only in-frame clones and leaves some out. The table shows under 100,000 clones, with 75% to 95% occurring only once. The sequenced sample was peripheral blood. These receptors came from a man in his forties or fifties with acute or convalescent COVID-19. Both conserved end residues are part of each CDR3. Each record gives: J gene, CDR3 length, D gene, clone size, V gene, CDR3 DNA, CDR3 protein. D genes are given only for firm matches. Clone size, where shown, is once, few, many, or a class for clones that have expanded.

>TRBJ2-7|15|TRBD1|-|TRBV5-4
TGTGCCAGCAGCGTCAAGGACAGGGTAGGCAGACTGGAGTACTTC
CASSVKDRVGRLEYF
>TRBJ1-2|13|TRBD1|-|TRBV5-4
TGTGCCAGCAGGGGGACAGAAAACTATGGCTACACCTTC
CASRGTENYGYTF
>TRBJ1-1|14|-|-|TRBV19
TGTGCCAGTAGTGAACAGGTTGTTCCCACTGAAGCTTTCTTT
CASSEQVVPTEAFF
>TRBJ1-4|14|TRBD1|few|TRBV19
TGTGCCAGTGGCCAAAGGGGGCCTCGTGAAAAACTGTTTTTT
CASGQRGPREKLFF
>TRBJ1-2|16|-|-|TRBV19
TGTGCCAGTAGTATGGAGTGGCCAGGGCGGTCTGATGGCTACACCTTC
CASSMEWPGRSDGYTF
>TRBJ2-3|16|TRBD2|-|TRBV24-1
TGTGCCACCAGTGACGCTAGCGGACCGAGCACAGATACGCAGTATTTT
CATSDASGPSTDTQYF
>TRBJ2-5|14|-|-|TRBV5-4
TGTGCCAGCAGCTTGAGGACTGGCCAAGAGACCCAGTACTTC
CASSLRTGQETQYF
>TRBJ1-1|13|TRBD1|-|TRBV10-3
TGTGCCATCAGGGGCAGGACAGGCTTTGAAGCTTTCTTT
CAIRGRTGFEAFF
>TRBJ2-5|15|TRBD1|-|TRBV7-9
TGTGCCAGCAGCGGAAACAGGGGGCGAGGGGAGACCCAGTACTTC
CASSGNRGRGETQYF
>TRBJ2-2|15|TRBD2|-|TRBV6-6
TGTGCCAGCAGCCTAGCGGGAGGGAGGACCGGGGAGCTGTTTTTT
CASSLAGGRTGELFF
>TRBJ1-1|13|-|-|TRBV29-1
TGCAGCGTTGACCCCAGGGAGAACACTGAAGCTTTCTTT
CSVDPRENTEAFF
>TRBJ2-3|17|TRBD2|-|TRBV4-3
TGCGCCAGCAACCAAGGCAGTGGGACTAGCTTTCCAGATACGCAGTATTTT
CASNQGSGTSFPDTQYF
>TRBJ1-2|17|-|-|TRBV3-1/TRBV3-2
TGTGCCAGCAGCCAATCTGGCGGGGCAGGGAGAGGAGTAGGCTACACCTTC
CASSQSGGAGRGVGYTF
>TRBJ2-7|11|TRBD2|-|TRBV29-1
TGCAGCGTCTCACTAGCGGGAAAGCAGTACTTC
CSVSLAGKQYF
>TRBJ1-5|14|TRBD1|-|TRBV19
TGTGCCAGTAGCCTGGACAGGGACAATCAGCCCCAGCATTTT
CASSLDRDNQPQHF
>TRBJ1-4|12|TRBD1|-|TRBV6-5
TGTGCCAGCAGTCTGAGACAGGGAGTTCTGTTTTTT
CASSLRQGVLFF
>TRBJ2-1|14|TRBD2|-|TRBV10-3
TGTGCCATCGTCGGCGGGAGGACCTACAATGAGCAGTTCTTC
CAIVGGRTYNEQFF
>TRBJ2-1|14|-|-|TRBV4-3
TGCGCCAGCAGCCTCTCCCTGTTAAACAATGAGCAGTTCTTC
CASSLSLLNNEQFF
>TRBJ2-5|14|-|-|TRBV10-1
TGCGCCAGCAGTGTGGAGGACAGCCAAGAGACCCAGTACTTC
CASSVEDSQETQYF
>TRBJ1-1|12|-|-|TRBV19
TGTGCCAGTAGTATCCCGAGGACTGAAGCTTTCTTT
CASSIPRTEAFF
>TRBJ1-1|16|-|-|TRBV15
TGTGCCACCAGCAGAGATGGAGGCTCGAGGGACACTGAAGCTTTCTTT
CATSRDGGSRDTEAFF
>TRBJ2-3|16|TRBD2|-|TRBV9
TGTGCCAGCAGCCCTAGACTAGCGGGAGTCCCAGATACGCAGTATTTT
CASSPRLAGVPDTQYF
>TRBJ1-5|21|TRBD1|-|TRBV6-1
TGTGCCAGCAGTGAATTCAAGGTGACACAGGGGCGGTTATCCGGCAATCAGCCCCAGCATTTT
CASSEFKVTQGRLSGNQPQHF
>TRBJ1-1|13|-|-|TRBV7-6
TGTGCCAGCAGCTTAGAGGGGGTGGGGGAAGCTTTCTTT
CASSLEGVGEAFF
>TRBJ2-3|21|TRBD2|-|TRBV3-1/TRBV3-2
TGTGCCAGCAGCCAAGCACTAGCGGGAGCCAAGCCTAGGAAAAGCACAGATACGCAGTATTTT
CASSQALAGAKPRKSTDTQYF
>TRBJ1-1|16|-|-|TRBV21-1
TGTGCCAGCAGCAAGCCCTTGGACAGGGCTGTGACTGAAGCTTTCTTT
CASSKPLDRAVTEAFF
>TRBJ2-4|18|TRBD2|-|TRBV19
TGTGCCAGTAGTATGGTGGTAGCGGGGGTTGGGGGCAAAAACATTCAGTACTTC
CASSMVVAGVGGKNIQYF
>TRBJ2-7|14|TRBD2|-|TRBV5-4
TGTGCCAGCAGCTCGGGACTAGCGGGTTACGAGCAGTACTTC
CASSSGLAGYEQYF
>TRBJ2-3|13|-|-|TRBV12-3/TRBV12-4
TGTGCCAGCAGGTCCATGGGCGCAGATACGCAGTATTTT
CASRSMGADTQYF
>TRBJ1-2|14|TRBD1|-|TRBV29-1
TGCAGCGCCCGGGGACGGACAGGTTTCTATGGCTACACCTTC
CSARGRTGFYGYTF
>TRBJ2-5|13|-|-|TRBV23-1
TGCGCCAGCAGTCAAGGACGGGGGGAGACCCAGTACTTC
CASSQGRGETQYF
>TRBJ1-4|13|-|-|TRBV3-1/TRBV3-2
TGTGCCAGCAGGGAGGGGTTTAATGAAAAACTGTTTTTT
CASREGFNEKLFF
>TRBJ2-1|15|TRBD1|-|TRBV19
TGTGCCAGTAGTCCGGGACAGGGGGGTTTGGATGAGCAGTTCTTC
CASSPGQGGLDEQFF
>TRBJ1-4|14|TRBD1|-|TRBV11-2
TGTGCCAGCAGCGAGCGCAGGGGGCCTGAAAAACTGTTTTTT
CASSERRGPEKLFF
>TRBJ1-5|15|TRBD1|-|TRBV19
TGTGCCAGTAGTGCCCGGACAGGGGGTTATCAGCCCCAGCATTTT
CASSARTGGYQPQHF
>TRBJ2-5|13|-|few|TRBV5-4
TGTGCCAGCAGCCGGCGGGACCAAGAGACCCAGTACTTC
CASSRRDQETQYF